The next 26 T cell receptor beta chains were all read from a single sample in a study of cytomegalovirus exposure and HLA in healthy donors. Some clones are missing from TCRdb's copy, which holds only in-frame ones; the method was immunoSEQ multiplex PCR. The table lists around 100,000 clones, 85% of them singletons, with about 20% in the top ten. The source material was PBMCs. These receptors all stem from a young man in good health and CMV-seropositive.

The genes are TRBV18 and TRBJ2-5; D unresolved. The CDR3 runs to 15 residues. V gave up 3 bases and J gave up 1 base, with 12 bases separating them. The germline V gene encodes CDR1 KGHSH and CDR2 LQKENI. CDR3 DNA: TGTGCCAGCTCACCCCCGTCTAGTAGCCAAGAGACCCAGTACTTC. Encoded protein: CASSPPSSSQETQYF.

This clone appeared once. This rearrangement joins TRBV7-9 to TRBJ1-1, with TRBD1 identical over 9 bases. Per germline, CDR1 SEHNR and CDR2 FQNEAQ (reference sequence). V shed 3 bases and J 3 bases; nucleotides not matched to a gene: 5. This CDR3 spans 15 amino acids. The CDR3 loop is CASSFVGTGHTEAFF. As DNA, the CDR3 is TGTGCCAGCAGCTTCGTAGGGACAGGGCACACTGAAGCTTTCTTT.

J is TRBJ2-2 and V is TRBV30; D remains unclear. The CDR3 length is 11 residues. Germline CDR1 and CDR2: GTSNPN and SVGIG (reference sequence). Trimming removed 4 bases at V and 4 bases at J, with 4 bases between. The CDR3 DNA reads as TGTGCCTGGACCATCACCGGGGAGCTGTTTTTT. This codes for CAWTITGELFF.

This chain uses TRBV5-1 with TRBJ2-3; TRBD1 might be the D (5 bases). This CDR3 contains 15 residues. V dropped 2 bases and J dropped 4 bases, with 14 bases sitting between them. Germline CDR1 reads SGHRS; CDR2 reads YFSETQ. In nucleotides, the CDR3 is TGCGCCAGCAGCTTAGGGGTCGGTTCATCAGATACGCAGTATTTT. This codes for CASSLGVGSSDTQYF.

The chain recombines TRBV14 with TRBJ2-1, with 7 positions matching TRBD2. The CDR3 totals 16 residues. The junction had 12 bases not matched to a gene; V was cut back by 5 bases and J by 5 bases. In germline, CDR1 is SGHDN, CDR2 FVKESK. The CDR3 region is CASSEAVGLADNEQFF. CDR3 sequence (DNA): TGTGCCAGCAGCGAAGCTGTCGGGCTAGCGGACAATGAGCAGTTCTTC.

CDR3 DNA: TGCGCCAGCAGCCCGGGACAGGGGGCCGCTCACTATGGCTACACCTTC. It specifies CASSPGQGAAHYGYTF. The chain couples TRBV5-1 to TRBJ1-2; 12 bases fit TRBD1. The CDR3 is made up of 16 amino acids. V was pared by 4 bases and J by 3 bases, with 7 bases of the junction left unmatched. CDR1 SGHRS and CDR2 YFSETQ come from the germline V gene.

The genes are TRBV2 and TRBJ2-3; 11 nucleotides match TRBD2. The trim removed 3 bases at V and 0 bases at J, leaving 11 bases unmatched. This CDR3 is built from 19 residues. Germline CDR1 SNHLY, CDR2 FYNNEI. CDR3 bases: TGTGCCAGCAGTGATGGGTTAGCGGGAGGGATCCTCAGCACAGATACGCAGTATTTT. Translation gives CASSDGLAGGILSTDTQYF.

The rearrangement links TRBV27 to TRBJ2-3, with a possible D match to TRBD2 (5 bases). V was clipped by 6 bases and J by 2 bases, with 6 bases between them. The CDR3 spans 12 residues. The germline V gene has CDR1 MNHEY and CDR2 SMNVEV (reference sequence). CDR3 region: CASRGLTDTQYF. In DNA, the CDR3 is TGTGCCAGCAGAGGACTCACAGATACGCAGTATTTT.

The rearrangement joins TRBV2 to TRBJ2-3; the D is unclear. Trimming stripped 7 bases from V and 6 bases from J, with 11 bases between. Germline values: CDR1 SNHLY, CDR2 FYNNEI. This CDR3 has 12 amino acids. CDR3 nucleotide sequence: TGTGCCAGCAAACTGTCTCCGGATACGCAGTATTTT. This encodes CASKLSPDTQYF. The whole variable domain, remainder taken from reference TRBV2 and TRBJ2-3, is EPEVTQTPSHQVTQMGQEVILRCVPISNHLYFYWYRQILGQKVEFLVSFYNNEISEKSEIFDDQFSVERPDGSNFTLKIRSTKLEDSAMYFCASKLSPDTQYFGPGTRLTVL.

The table lists this clone with a count of one. In DNA, the CDR3 is TGTGCCAGCTGGGGCGGGGGACACAAGGCCTCCGAGCAGTACGTC. Translation gives CASWGGGHKASEQYV. The rearrangement uses TRBV11-2 and TRBJ2-7; possibly TRBD2 for D (7 bases). V dropped 8 bases and J dropped 6 bases, with 23 bases sitting between them. CDR1 is SGHAT and CDR2 is FQNNGV in the germline V gene. The CDR3 sequence is 15 residues long.

This rearrangement joins TRBV28 to TRBJ2-1; 8 bases map to TRBD2. This CDR3 is built from 21 residues. V shed 5 bases and J 1 base; nucleotides not matched to a gene: 22. From germline, CDR1 is MDHEN and CDR2 SYDVKM. CDR3 bases: TGTGCCAGCAGTGTTCCATACACCTCCCTCGGGCGGGGGGTTTCCTACAATGAGCAGTTCTTC. Its translation: CASSVPYTSLGRGVSYNEQFF.

This clone was counted a single time. V usage is TRBV5-6 and J usage is TRBJ2-7; 10 positions match TRBD1. The germline V gene encodes CDR1 SGHDT and CDR2 YYEEEE. CDR3 length: 15 amino acids. The ends lost 4 bases at V and 2 bases at J; junction bases unmatched: 6. Written as DNA, the CDR3 is TGTGCCAGCAGCCCCCGGGACAGGGGTACCTACGAGCAGTACTTC. Its translation: CASSPRDRGTYEQYF.

The V gene is TRBV2, the J gene TRBJ1-1; a weak D match, TRBD1 (5 bases). Trimming took off 10 bases at V and 9 bases at J, with 24 bases between the two ends. The CDR3 runs to 14 residues. The germline V gene encodes CDR1 SNHLY and CDR2 FYNNEI. CDR3 in DNA: TGTGCCATTTGGGTTGTGACAGTTGGTCCAAAAGCTTTCTTT. This translates into CAIWVVTVGPKAFF. Variable domain in full (rest from reference TRBV2 and TRBJ1-1): EPEVTQTPSHQVTQMGQEVILRCVPISNHLYFYWYRQILGQKVEFLVSFYNNEISEKSEIFDDQFSVERPDGSNFTLKIRSTKLEDSAMYFCAIWVVTVGPKAFFGQGTRLTVV.

V usage is TRBV28 and J usage is TRBJ1-5; TRBD1 might be the D (5 bases). Per the germline V gene, CDR1 is MDHEN and CDR2 is SYDVKM. The ends were cut back, 4 bases at V and 6 bases at J, with 22 bases in the middle. The CDR3 has 17 amino acids. The CDR3, as DNA: TGTGCCAGCAGTTCCCGTACAGGATTTTCTATTGGTCAGCCCCAGCATTTT. Translated: CASSSRTGFSIGQPQHF. Full variable domain (remainder filled in from reference TRBV28 and TRBJ1-5): DVKVTQSSRYLVKRTGEKVFLECVQDMDHENMFWYRQDPGLGLRLIYFSYDVKMKEKGDIPEGYSVSREKKERFSLILESASTNQTSMYLCASSSRTGFSIGQPQHFGDGTRLSIL.

The chain combines TRBV30 with TRBJ2-3; D might be TRBD1 (6 bases). V was shortened by 4 bases and J by 1 base, with 24 bases between the two germline ends. CDR3 length: 18 residues. The germline V gene has CDR1 GTSNPN and CDR2 SVGIG (reference sequence). CDR3 DNA sequence: TGTGCCTGGACCCACTTGGGGGACATCACCTGGGGCACAGATACGCAGTATTTT. It codes for CAWTHLGDITWGTDTQYF. Using reference TRBV30 and TRBJ2-3 for the parts outside the CDR3, the full variable domain is SQTIHQWPATLVQPVGSPLSLECTVEGTSNPNLYWYRQAAGRGLQLLFYSVGIGQISSEVPQNLSASRPQDRQFILSSKKLLLSDSGFYLCAWTHLGDITWGTDTQYFGPGTRLTVL.

The chain employs TRBV5-5 and TRBJ2-5; D remains ambiguous. Germline V lookup: CDR1 SGHKS, CDR2 YYEKEE (reference sequence). V was cut by 5 bases and J by 0 bases, with 17 bases left in between. This CDR3 contains 16 residues. CDR3 protein: CASRRRVGAYQETQYF. The CDR3 DNA sequence: TGTGCCAGCAGACGTCGGGTAGGCGCGTACCAAGAGACCCAGTACTTC.

This clone appeared once. The V gene is TRBV18, the J gene TRBJ1-2; 8 bases are shared with TRBD1. The CDR3 is 15 amino acids. Germline values: CDR1 KGHSH, CDR2 LQKENI. V lost 3 bases to trimming and J lost 1 base; unmatched junction nucleotides: 4. CDR3 region: CASSPTGDLNYGYTF. CDR3 sequence (DNA): TGTGCCAGCTCACCGACAGGGGACCTTAACTATGGCTACACCTTC.

The genes are TRBV19 and TRBJ1-5, with TRBD1 matching over 7 bases. The germline V gene encodes CDR1 LNHDA and CDR2 SQIVND (reference sequence). The ends lost 5 bases at V and 1 base at J; junction bases unmatched: 8. The CDR3 covers 16 residues. Written as DNA, the CDR3 is TGTGCCAGTAGTCGCCCGGGACAGAACAGCAATCAGCCCCAGCATTTT. Amino acid sequence: CASSRPGQNSNQPQHF.

The CDR3 DNA reads as TGTGCCAGCAGTGAAAACCTCGGGACAGGGTTTAACTACGAGCAGTACTTC. This codes for CASSENLGTGFNYEQYF. The chain joins TRBV2 to TRBJ2-7; 9 nucleotides align to TRBD1. The CDR3 runs to 17 residues. The ends lost 2 bases at V and 3 bases at J; junction bases unmatched: 11. Germline CDR1 reads SNHLY; CDR2 reads FYNNEI. The full variable domain, its missing parts supplied by reference TRBV2 and TRBJ2-7, is EPEVTQTPSHQVTQMGQEVILRCVPISNHLYFYWYRQILGQKVEFLVSFYNNEISEKSEIFDDQFSVERPDGSNFTLKIRSTKLEDSAMYFCASSENLGTGFNYEQYFGPGTRLTVT.

This chain links TRBV7-6 with TRBJ1-5; D is unclear. The CDR3 sequence is 16 residues long. Trimming took off 5 bases at V and 0 bases at J, with 14 bases between the two ends. Germline CDR1 SGHVS, CDR2 FNYEAQ. CDR3 amino acids: CASSPGVGFSNQPQHF. The DNA for the CDR3 is TGTGCCAGCAGCCCCGGGGTCGGGTTTAGCAATCAGCCCCAGCATTTT.

The V and J genes are TRBV11-2 and TRBJ2-7; 11 bases are a match to TRBD1. The germline CDR1 and CDR2 sequences are SGHAT and FQNNGV. This CDR3 has 15 residues. Trimming took 5 bases from V and 1 from J; bases not matched to a gene: 4. CDR3 region: CASSPGTGGSYEQYV. DNA of the CDR3: TGTGCCAGCAGCCCCGGGACAGGGGGTTCCTACGAGCAGTACGTC.

This clone was detected many times. The gene calls are TRBV10-2 and TRBJ1-2; 11 nucleotides align to TRBD1. CDR1 and CDR2 (germline): WSHSY, SAAADI. V dropped 6 bases and J dropped 4; count of bases not matched to a gene: 19. The length of the CDR3 is 19 residues. CDR3 loop: CASRSNIEEPGQGGYGYTF. CDR3 DNA: TGCGCCAGCAGATCAAATATAGAGGAACCGGGACAGGGGGGCTATGGCTACACCTTC.

The chain has TRBV25-1 and TRBJ2-2, with D unclear. Trimming removed 1 base at V and 5 bases at J, with 8 bases between. CDR3 size: 14 residues. Germline CDR1 reads MGHDK; CDR2 reads SYGVNS. The CDR3 DNA reads TGTGCCAGCAGTGAATTTGAGACAACCGGGGAGCTGTTTTTT. It specifies CASSEFETTGELFF.

The V gene is TRBV27, the J gene TRBJ2-5; D remains unclear. Per germline, CDR1 MNHEY and CDR2 SMNVEV (reference sequence). The CDR3 is 11 amino acids. With 7 bases removed from V and 5 bases from J, the gap between germline ends came to 8 bases. CDR3 nucleotides: TGTGCCAGCATGCTCGGGGAGACCCAGTACTTC. Residues: CASMLGETQYF.

The rearrangement uses TRBV5-1 and TRBJ2-5; TRBD1 might be the D (5 bases). The ends were cut back, 6 bases at V and 2 bases at J, with 17 bases in the middle. CDR1 is SGHRS and CDR2 is YFSETQ in the germline V gene. This CDR3 has 15 amino acids. The CDR3 sequence is CASTLLQGKQETQYF. In DNA form, the CDR3 reads TGCGCCAGCACCTTACTCCAGGGCAAACAAGAGACCCAGTACTTC.

The J gene is TRBJ2-3, the V gene TRBV27, with TRBD1 matching over 8 bases. Germline V gene data show CDR1 as MNHEY and CDR2 as SMNVEV (reference sequence). The CDR3 consists of 15 residues. Trimming at V came to 4 bases and at J to 1 base, leaving 4 bases not matched to a gene. CDR3 protein: CASSSGQGGTDTQYF. The CDR3 bases are TGTGCCAGCAGTTCCGGACAGGGAGGCACAGATACGCAGTATTTT.